These 19 T cell receptor beta chains share one sample of origin, sequenced in a study of cytomegalovirus exposure and HLA in healthy donors (dated by TCRdb to the late 2010s). The library relied on the immunoSEQ multiplex PCR assay. The multiplex PCR relied on a mix of 60 forward primers for TCR Vbeta segments and 13 reverse primers for TCR Jbeta segments. Entries here come from immuneACCESS through TCRdb and include only in-frame sequences with V and J called. Some clones fail to appear in such tables; in the studies checked, an unresolved V gene covers under half of the shortfall, and the cause of the remainder is unknown. The sample table contains roughly 100,000 clones; only one count was recorded for under 80% of them. The ten largest clones add up to around 10% of the sample. The sequencing sample was made of PBMCs. The receptors come from a woman between 18 and 30 years old in good health and CMV-seropositive.

This rearrangement joins TRBV4-2 to TRBJ1-1; no clear D gene. Germline V gives CDR1 LGHNA, CDR2 YNFKEQ. The CDR3 spans 14 residues. V lost 3 bases, J lost 0 bases, and 8 bases lay in between. CDR3 bases: TGTGCCAGCAGCCAGGCAGGCCTGAACACTGAAGCTTTCTTT. As protein: CASSQAGLNTEAFF.

This clone showed up just a few times. This sequence joins TRBV4-1 and TRBJ1-4; no firm D call. Germline CDR1 is MGHRA and CDR2 is YSYEKL. V dropped 6 bases and J dropped 3 bases, with 11 bases sitting between them. The CDR3 extends over 14 amino acids. The DNA for the CDR3 is TGCGCCAGCAGAACTCCCGGGGCTAATGAAAAACTGTTTTTT. This sequence encodes CASRTPGANEKLFF.

The chain has TRBV7-8 and TRBJ1-4; D remains unclear. Germline values: CDR1 SGHVS, CDR2 FQNEAQ. Trimming took off 4 bases at V and 4 bases at J, with 16 bases between the two ends. The CDR3 length is 16 residues. The DNA of the CDR3 is TGTGCCAGCAGCTACGATAGTTGGGCCGTTAATGAAAAACTGTTTTTT. It codes for CASSYDSWAVNEKLFF. Drawing the rest from reference TRBV7-8 and TRBJ1-4, the complete variable domain is GAGVSQSPRYKVAKRGQDVALRCDPISGHVSLFWYQQALGQGPEFLTYFQNEAQLDKSGLPSDRFFAERPEGSVSTLKIQRTQQEDSAVYLCASSYDSWAVNEKLFFGSGTQLSVL.

This clone appeared a single time. The chain is built from TRBV27 and TRBJ1-2; 8 nucleotides agree with TRBD1. The CDR3 contains 17 residues. Germline CDR1 reads MNHEY; CDR2 reads SMNVEV (reference sequence). Trimming took 4 bases from V and 8 from J; bases not matched to a gene: 18. The CDR3 here is CASSSSGTGAVGGGYTF. The CDR3 nucleotides are TGTGCCAGCAGTTCCTCCGGGACAGGAGCCGTCGGGGGCGGCTACACCTTC.

This chain joins TRBV9 and TRBJ2-7; 8 positions agree with TRBD2. In germline, CDR1 is SGDLS, CDR2 YYNGEE. With V trimmed by 4 bases and J by 1 base, 7 bases remained unmatched. The length of the CDR3 is 15 residues. This CDR3 is CASSPRGGQSYEQYF. The CDR3 nucleotides are TGTGCCAGCAGCCCCCGGGGGGGACAATCCTACGAGCAGTACTTC. Full variable domain (remainder filled in from reference TRBV9 and TRBJ2-7): DSGVTQTPKHLITATGQRVTLRCSPRSGDLSVYWYQQSLDQGLQFLIQYYNGEERAKGNILERFSAQQFPDLHSELNLSSLELGDSALYFCASSPRGGQSYEQYFGPGTRLTVT.

V and J are TRBV28 and TRBJ1-1; TRBD1 agrees at 8 bases. Germline V CDR1 and CDR2: MDHEN, SYDVKM. The ends lost 6 bases at V and 0 bases at J; junction bases unmatched: 3. CDR3 length: 14 residues. This CDR3 is CASRSGGLNTEAFF. The CDR3 bases are TGTGCCAGCAGGTCAGGGGGCTTGAACACTGAAGCTTTCTTT. The full variable domain, completed using reference TRBV28 and TRBJ1-1, is DVKVTQSSRYLVKRTGEKVFLECVQDMDHENMFWYRQDPGLGLRLIYFSYDVKMKEKGDIPEGYSVSREKKERFSLILESASTNQTSMYLCASRSGGLNTEAFFGQGTRLTVV.

V is TRBV28 and J is TRBJ2-5; D is ambiguous. Trimming removed 5 bases at V and 9 bases at J, with 13 bases between. Germline V gives CDR1 MDHEN, CDR2 SYDVKM. The CDR3 sequence is 12 residues long. The CDR3 sequence is CASSKTLGPQYF. The CDR3 DNA sequence: TGTGCCAGCAGTAAAACTCTAGGCCCCCAGTACTTC.

The V gene is TRBV7-8, the J gene TRBJ1-2; TRBD1 agrees at 12 bases. The CDR3 covers 15 residues. Trimming took 2 bases from V and 6 from J; bases not matched to a gene: 4. Germline V gene data show CDR1 as SGHVS and CDR2 as FQNEAQ. CDR3 region: CASSLPGQGANGYTF. Here the CDR3 DNA reads TGTGCCAGCAGCTTACCGGGACAGGGGGCAAATGGCTACACCTTC.

The gene calls are TRBV7-2 and TRBJ1-5; TRBD1 is a possible D gene (5 bases). The CDR3 covers 15 residues. V dropped 2 bases and J dropped 2 bases, with 10 bases sitting between them. In germline, CDR1 is SGHTA, CDR2 FQGNSA. CDR3 region: CASSLSTVGNQPQHF. The CDR3 nucleotides are TGTGCCAGCAGCTTATCGACAGTTGGCAATCAGCCCCAGCATTTT. The full variable domain, with the rest looked up from reference TRBV7-2 and TRBJ1-5, is GAGVSQSPSNKVTEKGKDVELRCDPISGHTALYWYRQSLGQGLEFLIYFQGNSAPDKSGLPSDRFSAERTGGSVSTLTIQRTQQEDSAVYLCASSLSTVGNQPQHFGDGTRLSIL.

V usage is TRBV2 and J usage is TRBJ1-4; 9 bases match TRBD1. This CDR3 is 14 amino acids long. V gave up 10 bases and J gave up 6 bases; unmatched junction bases: 9. Germline assignment: CDR1 SNHLY and CDR2 FYNNEI. In DNA form, the CDR3 reads TGTGCCAAAGAACAGGGGGCGGGAGATGAAAAACTGTTTTTT. It translates to CAKEQGAGDEKLFF.

Concerning this clone: The DNA is omitted, as the CDR3 cannot be located on it reliably, and the CDR3 follows TCRdb's listing. V is TRBV4-2 and J is TRBJ2-5; the table's D call, TRBD1, has no DNA check behind it. From its first to its last residue, the CDR3 has 17 amino acids. From germline, CDR1 is LGHNA and CDR2 YNFKEQ. CDR3: CASSQAEVGQGANPRYF.

The chain joins TRBV2 to TRBJ1-5, with 10 bases lining up with TRBD1. CDR3 length equals 14 residues. V was pared by 6 bases and J by 2 bases, with 1 base of the junction left unmatched. Germline V gene data show CDR1 as SNHLY and CDR2 as FYNNEI. CDR3 coding DNA: TGTGCCAGCAGGGGGACAGGGGGCAATCAGCCCCAGCATTTT. Translated, it gives CASRGTGGNQPQHF.

The chain joins TRBV6-5 to TRBJ1-2, with 11 bases identical to TRBD1. This CDR3 contains 15 residues. J gave up 4 bases and V 5 bases, and 6 bases lay outside the gene matches. From germline, CDR1 is MNHEY and CDR2 SVGAGI. In nucleotides, the CDR3 is TGTGCCAGCAGTCCCCGGGACAGGGGGGGCTATGGCTACACCTTC. Its protein product is CASSPRDRGGYGYTF.

The rearrangement uses TRBV27 and TRBJ2-1; 10 nucleotides align to TRBD2. Germline V gene lookup returns CDR1 MNHEY and CDR2 SMNVEV (reference sequence). The CDR3 has 16 residues. V trimming: 0 bases; J trimming: 9 bases; junction bases outside the gene matches: 8. The CDR3 sequence is CASSLSLGAGGAEQFF. DNA of the CDR3: TGTGCCAGCAGTTTATCGTTAGGAGCGGGGGGGGCTGAGCAGTTCTTC.

This clone was counted only a few times. This chain uses TRBV2 with TRBJ2-6; no definite D call. CDR3 size: 15 residues. CDR1 is SNHLY and CDR2 is FYNNEI in the germline V gene. The V gene lost 7 bases and the J gene lost 4 bases, with 14 bases spanning the gap. In nucleotides, the CDR3 is TGTGCCAGCATGACTTTGGCCCTCGGGGCCAACGTCCTGACTTTC. Translating it yields CASMTLALGANVLTF.

The V call is TRBV5-4, the J call TRBJ2-4, with 14 bases matching TRBD2. This CDR3 contains 16 residues. The V segment lost 2 bases and the J segment 8 bases; nucleotides outside the gene matches: 6. The germline V gene has CDR1 SGHNT and CDR2 YYREEE (reference sequence). CDR3 in DNA: TGTGCCAGCAGCTTCGGACTAGCGGGGGGCTGGGACATTCAGTACTTC. Its protein is CASSFGLAGGWDIQYF. Together with reference TRBV5-4 and TRBJ2-4, the CDR3 gives the full variable domain: ETGVTQSPTHLIKTRGQQVTLRCSSQSGHNTVSWYQQALGQGPQFIFQYYREEENGRGNFPPRFSGLQFPNYSSELNVNALELDDSALYLCASSFGLAGGWDIQYFGAGTRLSVL.

The chain links TRBV27 to TRBJ2-4; the D gene is possibly TRBD1 (6 bases). Germline lookup yields CDR1 MNHEY and CDR2 SMNVEV (reference sequence). V gave up 2 bases and J gave up 3 bases, with 17 bases separating them. This CDR3 has 17 amino acids. The DNA of the CDR3 is TGTGCCAGCAGTTTAAAATTCCAGGGGATTGTCAAAAACATTCAGTACTTC. Protein product: CASSLKFQGIVKNIQYF.

V is TRBV6-5 and J is TRBJ2-7; 8 nucleotides agree with TRBD1. V shed 6 bases and J 5 bases; nucleotides not matched to a gene: 3. Germline assignment: CDR1 MNHEY and CDR2 SVGAGI. This CDR3 comprises 12 residues. The CDR3 bases are TGTGCCAGCAGCCGACAGGGGAACGAGCAGTACTTC. Residues: CASSRQGNEQYF.

CDR3 sequence: CASSALGHSYEQYF. As DNA, the CDR3 is TGCGCCAGCAGCGCCCTGGGACATTCTTACGAGCAGTACTTC. This rearrangement joins TRBV5-1 to TRBJ2-7; D perhaps matches TRBD1 (6 bases). CDR3 length equals 14 residues. Germline V CDR1 and CDR2: SGHRS, YFSETQ. V was pared by 4 bases and J by 4 bases, with 15 bases between.